A selection of T cell receptor beta chains follows, all from one sample in a study of response to subunit inactivated influenza vaccine. Each CDR3 protein is one row after TCRdb ran MiXCR on the RT-PCR reads. This sample has fewer than 750,000 distinct CDR3 sequences; approximately 14% occur once, and the top ten carry approximately 12%. This specimen consisted of PBMCs from blood, obtained roughly 12 days after vaccination. These receptors were obtained from a man in his fifties or sixties who received an inactivated influenza vaccine. Both conserved end residues are part of each CDR3. The order of the fields is D gene, clone size, V gene, J gene, CDR3 DNA, CDR3 protein. A D gene is named only where the DNA matches it firmly. The size entry is marked missing in some rows and otherwise reads once, few, many or a size class.

>TRBD1|-|TRBV28|TRBJ1-2
TGTGCCAGCAGTTTCCAGGACAGGGGGCATAGTGGCTACACCTTC
CASSFQDRGHSGYTF
>-|many|TRBV18|TRBJ2-1
TGTGCCAGCTCAACAGGATCACGGTCCTACAATGAGCAGTTCTTC
CASSTGSRSYNEQFF
>TRBD1|few|TRBV18|TRBJ2-3
TGTGCCAGCTCATCTTCAGGACAGGGCACAGATACGCAGTATTTT
CASSSSGQGTDTQYF
>-|many|TRBV5-1|TRBJ2-2
TGCGCCAGCAGTATTAATCAGGGGAACACCGGGGAGCTGTTTTTT
CASSINQGNTGELFF
>-|-|TRBV5-1|TRBJ2-2
TGCGCCAGCAGAGAGGTGGGGGACACCGGGGAGCTGTTTTTT
CASREVGDTGELFF
>TRBD2|-|TRBV20-1|TRBJ2-1
TGCAGTGCTAATCCCCCTAGCGGGGGGTACAATGAGCAGTTCTTC
CSANPPSGGYNEQFF
>-|many|TRBV12-3/TRBV12-4|TRBJ1-3
TGTGCCAGCAGTCGCGGGGGTCGGAGCTCTGGAAACACCATATATTTT
CASSRGGRSSGNTIYF
>-|-|TRBV15|TRBJ1-2
TGTACCACCAGCGTACAGGTCTCATATGGCTACACCTTC
CTTSVQVSYGYTF
>-|-|TRBV20-1|TRBJ1-4
TGCAGTGCGACAGGCCCTAATGAAAAACTGTTTTTT
CSATGPNEKLFF
>-|-|TRBV3-1|TRBJ2-1
TGTGCCAGCAGCCAAGCAGTCCTACTTAAAAACAATGAGCAGTTCTTC
CASSQAVLLKNNEQFF
>-|many|TRBV12-3/TRBV12-4|TRBJ1-2
TGTGCCAGCAGTTTTGGTGGCTATGGCTACACCTTC
CASSFGGYGYTF
>TRBD1|many|TRBV12-3/TRBV12-4|TRBJ2-7
TGCGCCAGCAGCTTGACAGGGGGCGAGCAGTACTTC
CASSLTGGEQYF
>-|many|TRBV12-3/TRBV12-4|TRBJ1-1
TGTGCCAGCAGAGCAGGGGTTATCAACACTGAAGCTTTCTTT
CASRAGVINTEAFF
>TRBD1|few|TRBV5-1|TRBJ2-4
TGCGCCAGCAGCATGGGACAGGGGAAAAACATTCAGTACTTC
CASSMGQGKNIQYF
>TRBD1|-|TRBV23-1|TRBJ2-7
TGCGCCAGCAGTCTATCCTGGGACAGCGCTAGCTCCTACGAGCAGTACTTC
CASSLSWDSASSYEQYF
>TRBD2|-|TRBV3-1|TRBJ2-7
TGTGCCAGCAGCCTTTCTAGCGGGAGAGCCGCCTACGAGCAGTACTTC
CASSLSSGRAAYEQYF
>-|few|TRBV12-3/TRBV12-4|TRBJ2-7
TGTGCCAGCAGTCCCGGGTCCAAAGCTCCCTACGAGCAGTACTTC
CASSPGSKAPYEQYF
>TRBD1|-|TRBV12-3/TRBV12-4|TRBJ1-2
TGTGCCAGCAGTACGGGACAGGGGTTCAGTGGCTACACCTTC
CASSTGQGFSGYTF
>TRBD2|-|TRBV6-2/TRBV6-3|TRBJ2-1
TGTGCCAGCAGTTCCTGGACTAGCGGGGGATACAATGAGCAGTTCTTC
CASSSWTSGGYNEQFF
>-|-|TRBV5-1|TRBJ1-6
TGCGCCAGCAGCCCCAGGGGAGATCGGAATTCACCCCTCCACTTT
CASSPRGDRNSPLHF
>-|-|TRBV5-1|TRBJ2-2
TGCGCCAGCAGGTCGGGACCGTCGAACACCGGGGAGCTGTTTTTT
CASRSGPSNTGELFF
>TRBD2|-|TRBV18|TRBJ2-7
TGTGCCAGCTCACCAGGACTAGCGGGAGAATCCTACGAGCAGTACTTC
CASSPGLAGESYEQYF
>TRBD2|few|TRBV18|TRBJ2-1
TGTGCCAGCTCACCCATAGCGGGAGAAACCTACAATGAGCAGTTCTTC
CASSPIAGETYNEQFF
>TRBD1|few|TRBV29-1|TRBJ2-5
TGCAGCGTGGGACAGAACGCAAAAGAGACCCAGTACTTC
CSVGQNAKETQYF
>-|few|TRBV7-9|TRBJ2-7
TGTGCCAGCAGTCTTAGGGAGGGGGGCCCTAGGATGAAGCAGTACTTC
CASSLREGGPRMKQYF
>-|many|TRBV7-8|TRBJ2-7
TGTGCCAGCAGCTTGCGGCAAAACTCCTACGAGCAGTACTTC
CASSLRQNSYEQYF
>-|few|TRBV4-2|TRBJ2-5
TGTGCCAGCAGCCAAGATCAATTGGGCGGGCAAGAGACCCAGTACTTC
CASSQDQLGGQETQYF
>TRBD2|-|TRBV5-1|TRBJ2-1
TGCGCCAGCAGCTCGGGGACTAGCGGGGAATACAATGAGCAGTTCTTC
CASSSGTSGEYNEQFF
>TRBD1|-|TRBV15|TRBJ1-6
TGTGCCACCAGAGAGACAGGGAATTCACCCCTCCACTTT
CATRETGNSPLHF
>TRBD2|-|TRBV7-9|TRBJ2-3
TGTGCCAGCAGCTACAGCGGGGGTATTGCAGATACGCAGTATTTT
CASSYSGGIADTQYF
>-|few|TRBV6-6|TRBJ1-3
TGTGCCAGCAGCCCGAGTGGCACCATATATTTT
CASSPSGTIYF
>-|many|TRBV5-5|TRBJ2-5
TGTGCCAGCAGCTGGCCCAGGACAGCACAAGAGACCCAGTACTTC
CASSWPRTAQETQYF
>-|many|TRBV30|TRBJ1-5
TGTGCCTGGAGTGATCGGCGCGGGCAGCCCCAGCATTTT
CAWSDRRGQPQHF
>-|few|TRBV18|TRBJ1-4
TGTGCCAGCTCACCACCAGGGAGGGCAACTAATGAAAAACTGTTTTTT
CASSPPGRATNEKLFF
>TRBD1|-|TRBV28|TRBJ1-6
TGTGCCAGCAGCCAAGGACAGGGGGCCTATAATTCACCCCTCCACTTT
CASSQGQGAYNSPLHF
>-|-|TRBV20-1|TRBJ2-4
TGCAGTCCCAAAGGGGGGGGAAAAAACATTCAGTACTTC
CSPKGGGKNIQYF